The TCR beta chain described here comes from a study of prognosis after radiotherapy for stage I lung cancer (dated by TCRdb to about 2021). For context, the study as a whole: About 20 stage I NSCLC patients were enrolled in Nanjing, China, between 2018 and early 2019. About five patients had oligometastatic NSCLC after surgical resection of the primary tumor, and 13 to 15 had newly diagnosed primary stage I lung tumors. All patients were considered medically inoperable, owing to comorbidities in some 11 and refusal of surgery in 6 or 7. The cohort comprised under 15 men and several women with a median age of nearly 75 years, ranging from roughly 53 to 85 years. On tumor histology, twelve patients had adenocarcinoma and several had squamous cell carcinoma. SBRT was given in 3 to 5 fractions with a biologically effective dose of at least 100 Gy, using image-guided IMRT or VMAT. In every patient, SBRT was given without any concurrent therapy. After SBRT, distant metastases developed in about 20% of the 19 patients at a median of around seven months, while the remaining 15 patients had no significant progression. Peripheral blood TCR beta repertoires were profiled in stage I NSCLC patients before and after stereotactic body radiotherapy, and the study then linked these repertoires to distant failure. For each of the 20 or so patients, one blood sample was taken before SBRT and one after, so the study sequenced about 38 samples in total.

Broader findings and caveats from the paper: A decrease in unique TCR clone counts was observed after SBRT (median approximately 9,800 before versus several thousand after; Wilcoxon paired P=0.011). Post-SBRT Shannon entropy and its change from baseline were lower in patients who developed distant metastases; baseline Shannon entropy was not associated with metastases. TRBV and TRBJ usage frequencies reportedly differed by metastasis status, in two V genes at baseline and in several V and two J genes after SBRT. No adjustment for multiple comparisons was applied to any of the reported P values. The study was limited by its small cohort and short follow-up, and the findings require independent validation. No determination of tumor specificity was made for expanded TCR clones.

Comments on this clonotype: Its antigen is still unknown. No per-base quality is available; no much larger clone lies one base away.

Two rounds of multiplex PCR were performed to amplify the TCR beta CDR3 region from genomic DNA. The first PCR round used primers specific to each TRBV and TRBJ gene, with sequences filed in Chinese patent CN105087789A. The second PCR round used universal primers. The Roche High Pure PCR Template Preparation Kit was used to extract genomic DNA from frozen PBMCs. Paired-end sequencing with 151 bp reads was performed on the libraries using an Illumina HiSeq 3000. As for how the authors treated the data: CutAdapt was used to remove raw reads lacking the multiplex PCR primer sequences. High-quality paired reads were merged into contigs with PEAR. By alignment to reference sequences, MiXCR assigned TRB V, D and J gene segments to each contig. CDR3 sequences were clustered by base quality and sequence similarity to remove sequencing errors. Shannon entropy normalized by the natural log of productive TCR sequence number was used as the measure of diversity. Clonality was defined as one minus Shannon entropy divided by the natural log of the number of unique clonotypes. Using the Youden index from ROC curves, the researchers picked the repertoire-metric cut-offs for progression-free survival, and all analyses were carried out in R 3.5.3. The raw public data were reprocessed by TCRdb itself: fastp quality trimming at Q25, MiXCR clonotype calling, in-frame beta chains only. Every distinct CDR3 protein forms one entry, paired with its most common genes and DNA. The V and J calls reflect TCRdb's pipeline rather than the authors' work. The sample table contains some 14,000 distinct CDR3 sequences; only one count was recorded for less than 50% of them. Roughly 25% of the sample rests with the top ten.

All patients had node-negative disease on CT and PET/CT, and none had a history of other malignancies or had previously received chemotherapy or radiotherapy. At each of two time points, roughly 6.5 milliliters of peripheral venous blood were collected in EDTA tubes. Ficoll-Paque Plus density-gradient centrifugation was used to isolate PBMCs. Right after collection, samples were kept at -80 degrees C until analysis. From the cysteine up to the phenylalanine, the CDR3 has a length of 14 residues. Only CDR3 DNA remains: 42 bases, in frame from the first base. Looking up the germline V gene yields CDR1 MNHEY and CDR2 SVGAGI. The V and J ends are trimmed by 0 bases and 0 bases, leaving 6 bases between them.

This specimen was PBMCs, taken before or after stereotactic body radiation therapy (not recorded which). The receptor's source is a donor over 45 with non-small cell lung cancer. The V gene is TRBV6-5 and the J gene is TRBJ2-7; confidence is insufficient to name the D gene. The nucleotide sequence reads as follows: TGTGCCAGCAGTTACTCGCGTAGCTCCTACGAGCAGTACTTC. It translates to CASSYSRSSYEQYF.